This T cell receptor (beta chain) was found in a study of shared clonotypes between healthy human individuals. At deep level, the assay was performed. How the authors handled the data: ImmunoSEQ junction-only sequences lacked quality scores, so their filtering differed. Sequencing used immunoSEQ multiplex PCR; TCRdb keeps in-frame clones, though not all of them. V, J and clone size were drawn from that table, and D and trimming were deduced from the DNA. The sample lists over 2,000,000 clones; 85% to 95% were seen once. As for this clone: Antigen specificity is unknown.

Naive CD8 populations comprised CD45RO-negative cells positively selected for CCR7, excluding terminally differentiated effector memory CD45RA+ cells. The germline gives CDR1 LNHNV, CDR2 YYDKDF (reference sequence). The CDR3 length is 18 residues. J was trimmed by 6 bases and V by 0 bases; bases with no gene match: 11. Findings and limits, study-wide: Four donors shared around 5.2% of their naive CD4 clonotypes.

The sequenced sample consisted of naive CD8+ T cells from PBMCs. The sequence was obtained from a man aged 18 to 35 in good health. Some clones in this sample may be carry-over from other donors' samples. This sequence joins TRBV15 and TRBJ2-2; 9 bases map to TRBD1. The CDR3 region is CATSRDPSDRGTSGELFF. CDR3 sequence (DNA): TGTGCCACCAGCAGAGATCCTTCGGACAGGGGAACGTCCGGGGAGCTGTTTTTT. Supplemented by reference TRBV15 and TRBJ2-2, the full variable domain reads DAMVIQNPRYQVTQFGKPVTLSCSQTLNHNVMYWYQQKSSQAPKLLFHYYDKDFNNEADTPDNFQSRRPNTSFCFLDIRSPGLGDTAMYLCATSRDPSDRGTSGELFFGEGSRLTVL.